These 10 T cell receptor beta chains share one sample of origin, sequenced in a study of T cells expressing NK-cell markers (dated by TCRdb to about 2020). The library was built by means of 5' RACE. The data were produced on an Illumina HiSeq 2000. Each entry corresponds to one CDR3 protein sequence from reads that TCRdb reprocessed, and DNA is not given. The sample table includes some 600,000 distinct CDR3 sequences. The ten largest clonotypes hold roughly 3.4% of the sample. The sequenced material came from blood T cells: a sorted CD56 or NKG2C T cell subset, CD4+ or CD8+ T cells, or bulk PBMC T cells (not recorded which). The receptors stem from a man aged 18 to 30 in good health. Donor details come from another sample of the same person, matched by shared clones.

The chain joins TRBV12-3 or TRBV12-4 to TRBJ1-2; TCRdb gives TRBD1 as the D gene, but with no DNA this cannot be confirmed. The CDR3 is 13 residues long. This CDR3 reads CASSLAARAGYTF.

The rearrangement uses TRBV3-1 and TRBJ2-5; without DNA, the TCRdb call of TRBD1 cannot be checked. The CDR3 covers 19 residues. Germline CDR1 is LGHDT and CDR2 is YNNKEL (reference sequence). Here the CDR3 reads CASRGPRKAPRNHKLTQYF.

The chain uses TRBV6-2 or TRBV6-3 and TRBJ2-1. CDR1 is MNHEY and CDR2 is SVGEGT in the germline V gene. This CDR3 is 13 amino acids long. CDR3 loop: CASSYWPTNEQFF.

The chain employs TRBV29-1 and TRBJ1-1. Germline V gives CDR1 SQVTM, CDR2 ANQGSEA. This CDR3 has 13 amino acids. CDR3 amino acids: CSAGTFMNTEAFF.

The genes are TRBV30 and TRBJ2-3; TCRdb gives TRBD1 as the D gene, but with no DNA this cannot be confirmed. CDR1 GTSNPN and CDR2 SVGIG come from the germline V gene (reference sequence). CDR3 size: 15 residues. The CDR3 here is CAGISGQGSTDTQYF.

The chain links TRBV6-1 to TRBJ1-1; without DNA, the TCRdb call of TRBD1 cannot be checked. This CDR3 comprises 15 residues. Germline CDR1 reads MNHNS; CDR2 reads SASEGT. CDR3 amino acids: CASQDKDRRRTEAFF.

The rearrangement joins TRBV7-6 to TRBJ2-7. The germline gives CDR1 SGHVS, CDR2 FNYEAQ. This CDR3 is 14 amino acids long. CDR3 sequence reads: CASSPQVASYEQYF.

The chain carries TRBV4-1 and TRBJ1-6. The germline gives CDR1 MGHRA, CDR2 YSYEKL. The CDR3 length is 15 residues. The CDR3 protein is CASSQGLTSGSPLHF.

J is TRBJ2-1 and V is TRBV5-1; the D gene TCRdb calls, TRBD1, cannot be checked with no DNA. Germline V gives CDR1 SGHRS, CDR2 YFSETQ. The CDR3 has 15 residues. The CDR3 protein is CASSRTGGEGNEQFF.

The chain uses TRBV20-1 and TRBJ1-1; as DNA is missing, the TRBD1 call by TCRdb cannot be tested. CDR3 length: 14 amino acids. Germline V gene sequence: CDR1 DFQATT, CDR2 SNEGSKA (reference sequence). CDR3 loop: CSAVIGGGGTEAFF.